Sequencing of this T cell receptor (beta chain) was carried out in a study of Ad26.COV2.S vaccination and SARS-CoV-2 variants. Overall study: Enrolled in COV1001, the donor was in the Ad26.COV2.S trial arm, which received the vaccine.

Only in-frame clones appear in the TCRdb table, and some are missing; sequencing was by immunoSEQ multiplex PCR. The profile covers hundreds of thousands of clones, with 80% to 90% appearing a single time and roughly 1.5% taken by the ten largest. Stated treatment: over 15 received Ad26.COV2.S at low or high dose, single or two shots; 5 received placebo; per-sample allocation not given. Sampling was performed 63 days after the first vaccine or placebo injection. V shed 5 bases and J 5 bases; nucleotides not matched to a gene: 4. Germline V gene sequence: CDR1 SGHTA, CDR2 FQGNSA. This CDR3 is built from 15 residues.

This rearrangement joins TRBV7-2 to TRBJ1-6, with 9 bases matching TRBD1. Sequencing was performed on peripheral blood, taken in a trial of Ad26.COV2.S vaccine versus placebo. The TCR sequence derives from a person between 18 and 65 years old who received the Ad26.COV2.S COVID-19 vaccine or a placebo. The CDR3: CASSTRTGDNSPLHF. The CDR3 DNA reads as TGTGCCAGCAGCACCAGGACAGGGGATAATTCACCCCTCCACTTT.